Below are 16 T cell receptor beta chains sequenced from a single sample in a study of human T cells and chemical hapten exposure. Each CDR3 protein is one row after TCRdb ran MiXCR on the RACE reads. The sample has 30,000 to 40,000 distinct CDR3 sequences, approximately 12% seen once. Time point noted: pre-sensitization, week 0. Sample treatment: therapeutic diphenylcyclopropenone sensitization with weekly scalp DPC. Unfractionated whole blood was the source from which total RNA was extracted. This specimen consisted of whole blood, obtained in connection with sensitization to the hapten diphenylcyclopropenone (DPC). These receptors originate from a woman in her thirties or forties with alopecia areata. Some clones in this sample may be carry-over from other donors' samples.

The chain is built from TRBV28 and TRBJ1-2; D uncertain. The germline V gene encodes CDR1 MDHEN and CDR2 SYDVKM. V was shortened by 3 bases and J by 1 base, with 6 bases between the two germline ends. This CDR3 region has 13 residues. This chain's CDR3 is CASSLGSNYGYTF. As DNA, the CDR3 is TGTGCCAGCAGTTTGGGGAGTAACTATGGCTACACCTTC.

This chain uses TRBV28 with TRBJ2-7, with D perhaps given as TRBD1 or TRBD2 (5 bases each). The V gene's germline CDR1 is MDHEN and CDR2 SYDVKM. V was trimmed by 5 bases and J by 9 bases, leaving 17 bases between them. There are 13 residues in the CDR3. The CDR3 region has the DNA TGTGCCAGCAGTAGGCCGGGACGCCCCGCGCAGTACTTC. Encoded protein: CASSRPGRPAQYF.

This clonotype occurred a few times. The V call is TRBV11-2, the J call TRBJ1-1; 8 bases are a match to TRBD1. The CDR3 runs 16 residues. In germline, CDR1 is SGHAT, CDR2 FQNNGV. J gave up 2 bases and V 5 bases, and 10 bases lay outside the gene matches. CDR3 DNA sequence: TGTGCCAGCAGCCCAACTAGGACAGGGCAAAACACTGAAGCTTTCTTT. It codes for CASSPTRTGQNTEAFF.

This clonotype was counted between two and nine times. The genes are TRBV4-1 and TRBJ2-7; D is possibly TRBD1 (5 bases). Trimming stripped 3 bases from V and 2 bases from J, with 11 bases between. Germline loops: CDR1 MGHRA, CDR2 YSYEKL. This CDR3 has 14 amino acids. CDR3 bases: TGCGCCAGCAGCCATCCCAGACAGACCTACGAGCAGTACTTC. It is translated as CASSHPRQTYEQYF.

The sample holds many counts of this clonotype. V and J are TRBV19 and TRBJ1-2; 8 bases agree with TRBD1. With 7 bases clipped from V and 4 bases from J, the junction kept 11 bases outside the gene matches. The germline V gene has CDR1 LNHDA and CDR2 SQIVND (reference sequence). CDR3 size: 15 residues. In nucleotides, the CDR3 is TGTGCCAGTACCCCCCCTGGACAGGGTGGCTATGGCTACACCTTC. This gives the protein CASTPPGQGGYGYTF.

In its sample, this clonotype was seen many times. The rearrangement uses TRBV10-3 and TRBJ1-2; 7 nucleotides match TRBD1. CDR3 length: 13 amino acids. V lost 6 bases, J lost 3 bases, and 4 bases stayed unmatched. Germline-derived CDR1 and CDR2 are ENHRY and SYGVKD. The CDR3 spells CAISDTGDYGYTF. The CDR3 bases are TGTGCCATCAGCGATACAGGGGACTATGGCTACACCTTC.

This clonotype came up many times. One junction end disagrees with the germline gene, perhaps due to a read error. This chain joins TRBV7-7 and TRBJ2-5; D assignment may be TRBD1 or TRBD2 (6 bases each). The CDR3 is made up of 13 amino acids. Germline V gene lookup returns CDR1 SSHAT and CDR2 FNYEAQ (reference sequence). CDR3 region: CASSLGGQETQYF. The CDR3 bases are TGTGCTAGCAGCTTAGGGGGGCAAGAGACCCAGTACTTC. Using reference TRBV7-7 and TRBJ2-5 for the parts outside the CDR3, the full variable domain is GAGVSQSPRYKVTKRGQDVTLRCDPISSHATLYWYQQALGQGPEFLTYFNYEAQPDKSGLPSDRFSAERPEGSISTLTIQRTEQRDSAMYRCASSLGGQETQYFGPGTRLLVL.

At least ten counts were recorded for this clonotype. This chain joins TRBV25-1 and TRBJ2-3; no clear D. In germline, CDR1 is MGHDK, CDR2 SYGVNS. Trimming cost V 3 bases and J 6 bases, with 10 bases left between them. The length of the CDR3 is 13 residues. The CDR3 DNA reads TGTGCCAGCAGTGATTCTACGCCCGATACGCAGTATTTT. Translating it yields CASSDSTPDTQYF.

This clonotype was picked up many times. The J gene is TRBJ2-1, the V gene TRBV30, with 7 nucleotides matching TRBD1. The CDR3 sequence is 13 residues long. Trimming took 4 bases from V and 15 from J; bases not matched to a gene: 15. Germline V gene data show CDR1 as GTSNPN and CDR2 as SVGIG (reference sequence). The CDR3 spells CAWTEIRGTRVFF. In nucleotides, the CDR3 is TGTGCCTGGACCGAAATCAGGGGGACCAGGGTGTTCTTC. The full variable domain, completed using reference TRBV30 and TRBJ2-1, is SQTIHQWPATLVQPVGSPLSLECTVEGTSNPNLYWYRQAAGRGLQLLFYSVGIGQISSEVPQNLSASRPQDRQFILSSKKLLLSDSGFYLCAWTEIRGTRVFFGPGTRLTVL.

In this sample, this clonotype turned up many times. The chain is built from TRBV28 and TRBJ2-2, with 9 bases lining up with TRBD1. The germline gives CDR1 MDHEN, CDR2 SYDVKM. The CDR3 totals 14 residues. With 8 bases clipped from V and 7 bases from J, the junction kept 8 bases outside the gene matches. The CDR3 is CASETGTGFGELFF. In nucleotides, the CDR3 is TGTGCCAGCGAGACGGGGACAGGGTTCGGGGAGCTGTTTTTT. Supplemented by reference TRBV28 and TRBJ2-2, the full variable domain reads DVKVTQSSRYLVKRTGEKVFLECVQDMDHENMFWYRQDPGLGLRLIYFSYDVKMKEKGDIPEGYSVSREKKERFSLILESASTNQTSMYLCASETGTGFGELFFGEGSRLTVL.

The chain carries TRBV20-1 and TRBJ2-1, with 13 bases that match TRBD2. Germline V gene sequence: CDR1 DFQATT, CDR2 SNEGSKA (reference sequence). The CDR3 is 14 residues long. V dropped 6 bases and J dropped 7; count of bases not matched to a gene: 6. CDR3 residues: CSAVGTSGINEQFF. CDR3 in DNA: TGCAGTGCGGTCGGGACTAGCGGGATTAATGAGCAGTTCTTC.

The chain couples TRBV27 to TRBJ1-2; no definite D call. CDR3 length: 12 residues. The germline CDR1 and CDR2 sequences are MNHEY and SMNVEV (reference sequence). V was pared by 2 bases and J by 3 bases, with 4 bases between. The CDR3 region has the DNA TGTGCCAGCAGTTTACTAGACTATGGCTACACCTTC. Protein product: CASSLLDYGYTF.

The table lists this clonotype with many counts. V gene TRBV4-2 combines with J gene TRBJ1-4; possible D gene TRBD1, 6 bases. CDR3 length: 16 amino acids. Germline lookup yields CDR1 LGHNA and CDR2 YNFKEQ. V lost 4 bases, J lost 8 bases, and 20 bases lay in between. CDR3 loop: CASSPTSSRGEEKLFF. Written as DNA, the CDR3 is TGTGCCAGCAGCCCCACAAGTAGCAGGGGTGAGGAAAAACTGTTTTTT.

The rearrangement joins TRBV2 to TRBJ1-6; 8 bases align to TRBD1. The germline gives CDR1 SNHLY, CDR2 FYNNEI. This CDR3 spans 14 amino acids. V was pared by 7 bases and J by 10 bases, with 9 bases of the junction left unmatched. The CDR3 reads CASTSDRGGSPLHF. The CDR3 region has the DNA TGTGCCAGCACCAGCGACAGGGGTGGATCACCCCTCCACTTT. The complete variable domain, with remaining parts taken from reference TRBV2 and TRBJ1-6, reads EPEVTQTPSHQVTQMGQEVILRCVPISNHLYFYWYRQILGQKVEFLVSFYNNEISEKSEIFDDQFSVERPDGSNFTLKIRSTKLEDSAMYFCASTSDRGGSPLHFGNGTRLTVT.

This clonotype is categorized as medium-sized. The chain employs TRBV7-2 and TRBJ2-3, with unresolved D. The CDR3 is 12 amino acids. The V end was cut by 8 bases, the J end by 1 base, with 7 bases between. Per the germline V gene, CDR1 is SGHTA and CDR2 is FQGNSA. CDR3 residues: CASRRGTDTQYF. The DNA of the CDR3 is TGTGCCAGCCGCCGGGGCACAGATACGCAGTATTTT.

This clonotype was detected many times. This chain connects TRBV7-6 to TRBJ2-7; no definite D call. With 3 bases removed from V and 0 bases from J, the gap between germline ends came to 12 bases. Germline CDR1 reads SGHVS; CDR2 reads FNYEAQ. The CDR3 covers 15 residues. CDR3 nucleotides: TGTGCCAGCAGCTTCAACTTTGCACCCTCCTACGAGCAGTACTTC. This gives the protein CASSFNFAPSYEQYF.